Each of the 15 T cell receptor beta chains below was sequenced from the same sample in a study of blood T cell repertoires in COVID-19. Clones were sequenced by immunoSEQ multiplex PCR, and TCRdb holds only the in-frame ones, with some missing. Among approximately 230,000 clones listed, 70% to 90% were seen once. The specimen was peripheral blood. Receptors originate from a man between 18 and 35 years old with active or convalescent COVID-19.

This clone occurred a few times. V usage is TRBV4-2 and J usage is TRBJ2-7; 10 nucleotides line up with TRBD2. The CDR3 extends over 17 amino acids. CDR1 is LGHNA and CDR2 is YNFKEQ in the germline V gene. V lost 1 base and J lost 6; bases outside the gene matches: 12. As DNA, the CDR3 is TGTGCCAGCAGCCAAGGCTCCCTTCTAGCGGGAGTCAGCGAGCAGTACTTC. It specifies CASSQGSLLAGVSEQYF.

The rearrangement joins TRBV5-1 to TRBJ2-1, with TRBD2 identical over 13 bases. This CDR3 contains 15 residues. CDR1 and CDR2 from the germline V gene are SGHRS and YFSETQ. V lost 2 bases, J lost 8 bases, and 4 bases stayed unmatched. CDR3 nucleotide sequence: TGCGCCAGCAGCTTACTAGCGGGAGGGCTTTATGAGCAGTTCTTC. Encoded protein: CASSLLAGGLYEQFF. Filled out from reference TRBV5-1 and TRBJ2-1, the complete variable domain reads KAGVTQTPRYLIKTRGQQVTLSCSPISGHRSVSWYQQTPGQGLQFLFEYFSETQRNKGNFPGRFSGRQFSNSRSEMNVSTLELGDSALYLCASSLLAGGLYEQFFGPGTRLTVL.

This sequence joins TRBV30 and TRBJ2-7; the D is unclear. The germline V gene encodes CDR1 GTSNPN and CDR2 SVGIG (reference sequence). This CDR3 contains 11 residues. The V gene lost 2 bases and the J gene lost 5 bases, with 7 bases spanning the gap. CDR3 amino acids: CAWSQEHEQYF. The CDR3, as DNA: TGTGCCTGGAGTCAAGAGCACGAGCAGTACTTC.

The gene calls are TRBV5-1 and TRBJ1-4; D might be TRBD1 (5 bases). From germline, CDR1 is SGHRS and CDR2 YFSETQ. V was shortened by 2 bases and J by 6 bases, with 8 bases between the two germline ends. This CDR3 has 13 amino acids. The CDR3 is CASSFAGDEKLFF. The CDR3 region has the DNA TGCGCCAGCAGCTTTGCGGGGGATGAAAAACTGTTTTTT.

This rearrangement joins TRBV19 to TRBJ1-2; TRBD1 matches at 10 bases. The CDR3 extends over 16 amino acids. Germline CDR1 reads LNHDA; CDR2 reads SQIVND (reference sequence). Trimming at V came to 2 bases and at J to 4 bases, leaving 7 bases not matched to a gene. The chain's CDR3 is CASSIPRDRGPYGYTF. The DNA of the CDR3 is TGTGCCAGTAGTATACCCCGGGACAGGGGTCCCTATGGCTACACCTTC.

Regarding this clone: Other DNA sequences in the same sample also yield this CDR3. The genes are TRBV18 and TRBJ2-5, with D perhaps matching TRBD1 (5 bases). With 3 bases removed from V and 5 bases from J, the gap between germline ends came to 10 bases. The CDR3 has 13 amino acids. Germline CDR1 KGHSH, CDR2 LQKENI. In DNA form, the CDR3 reads TGTGCCAGCTCACCTCAGGGCAGGGAGACCCAGTACTTC. Translating it yields CASSPQGRETQYF.

V is TRBV27 and J is TRBJ1-1; D remains unclear. This CDR3 comprises 13 residues. The germline V gene has CDR1 MNHEY and CDR2 SMNVEV (reference sequence). V was shortened by 2 bases and J by 4 bases, with 8 bases between the two germline ends. The CDR3 nucleotides are TGTGCCAGCAGTTTACGGGTGTTCACTGAAGCTTTCTTT. Its translation is CASSLRVFTEAFF.

The chain recombines TRBV7-3 with TRBJ1-6; D might be TRBD1 (6 bases). V was cut by 1 base and J by 9 bases, with 19 bases left in between. Germline values: CDR1 SGHTA, CDR2 FQGTGA. The CDR3 is 17 residues long. The CDR3 bases are TGTGCCAGCAGCTTAAGGGGAGGGGCGGGACAAGGTTCACCCCTCCACTTT. Its protein product is CASSLRGGAGQGSPLHF.

This sequence joins TRBV5-4 and TRBJ1-6; TRBD1 agrees at 7 bases. V was pared by 4 bases and J by 1 base, with 2 bases of the junction left unmatched. Germline assignment: CDR1 SGHNT and CDR2 YYREEE (reference sequence). The CDR3 covers 15 residues. The DNA of the CDR3 is TGTGCCAGCAGCGGGGGACAGTCCTATAATTCACCCCTCCACTTT. Translated: CASSGGQSYNSPLHF.

The rearrangement joins TRBV30 to TRBJ1-1, with D hard to call. This CDR3 has 14 residues. Germline CDR1 is GTSNPN and CDR2 is SVGIG (reference sequence). The ends were cut back, 0 bases at V and 5 bases at J, with 13 bases in the middle. This chain's CDR3 is CAWSVETAVTEAFF. CDR3 coding DNA: TGTGCCTGGAGTGTAGAGACGGCGGTAACTGAAGCTTTCTTT.

As concerns this clone: The same CDR3 arises from other DNA sequences in this sample as well. The chain has TRBV6-5 and TRBJ2-5, with a possible D match to TRBD1 (5 bases). This CDR3 comprises 12 residues. V lost 2 bases and J 4 bases, leaving 5 bases between the germline ends. Germline-derived CDR1 and CDR2 are MNHEY and SVGAGI. CDR3 sequence reads: CASSYRGETQYF. The DNA of the CDR3 is TGTGCCAGCAGTTACAGGGGAGAGACCCAGTACTTC.

This chain links TRBV7-2 with TRBJ2-6; TRBD1 might be the D (5 bases). From germline, CDR1 is SGHTA and CDR2 FQGNSA. CDR3 length: 15 amino acids. Trimming removed 7 bases from V and 0 bases from J, with 10 bases in between. This CDR3 reads CASNMGRSGANVLTF. The CDR3 bases are TGTGCCAGCAATATGGGGCGCTCTGGGGCCAACGTCCTGACTTTC.

This chain joins TRBV6-6 and TRBJ2-4, with 10 bases that match TRBD1. The ends lost 5 bases at V and 7 bases at J; junction bases unmatched: 5. The length of the CDR3 is 14 residues. Per germline, CDR1 MNHNY and CDR2 SVGAGI (reference sequence). CDR3: CASSIGQGGNIQYF. The CDR3 DNA sequence: TGTGCCAGCAGTATCGGACAGGGGGGGAACATTCAGTACTTC.

J is TRBJ2-7 and V is TRBV28; tentatively, D is TRBD1 (6 bases). V lost 5 bases, J lost 2 bases, and 10 bases lay in between. The germline V gene encodes CDR1 MDHEN and CDR2 SYDVKM. This CDR3 spans 13 amino acids. The DNA for the CDR3 is TGTGCCAGCAGTGGGACAACTACCTACGAGCAGTACTTC. It is translated as CASSGTTTYEQYF.

This clone has just a few counts. CDR3 nucleotide sequence: TGTGCCAGCAGTTACAGGGGAACTAACTATGGCTACACCTTC. This codes for CASSYRGTNYGYTF. The V call is TRBV6-5, the J call TRBJ1-2; D is possibly TRBD1 (5 bases). The CDR3 loop spans 14 amino acids. Germline CDR1 is MNHEY and CDR2 is SVGAGI. Trimming left V 2 bases short and J 0 bases short, with 7 bases between.